These 27 T cell receptor beta chains originate from one sample sequenced in a study of T cell changes during pregnancy in multiple sclerosis. This table comes from immunoSEQ multiplex PCR, and its TCRdb copy is limited to in-frame clones, with some not included. The sample has 13,000 to 15,000 clones, 93% seen once. The specimen comprised peripheral blood, sampled in the second trimester of pregnancy. The receptors stem from a female donor in good health, enrolled as a control in a pregnancy study.

The rearrangement uses TRBV5-5 and TRBJ2-7; 14 nucleotides agree with TRBD2. The CDR3 has 17 amino acids. The V segment lost 3 bases and the J segment 3 bases; nucleotides outside the gene matches: 8. Germline V gives CDR1 SGHKS, CDR2 YYEKEE (reference sequence). Here the CDR3 reads CASSSGLAGGVVYEQYF. For the CDR3, the DNA is TGTGCCAGCAGCTCCGGACTAGCGGGGGGAGTTGTCTACGAGCAGTACTTC. Full variable domain (remainder filled in from reference TRBV5-5 and TRBJ2-7): DAGVTQSPTHLIKTRGQQVTLRCSPISGHKSVSWYQQVLGQGPQFIFQYYEKEERGRGNFPDRFSARQFPNYSSELNVNALLLGDSALYLCASSSGLAGGVVYEQYFGPGTRLTVT.

The V and J genes are TRBV6-1 and TRBJ2-7; TRBD1 agrees at 10 bases. The CDR3 is 14 residues long. V shed 8 bases and J 7 bases; nucleotides not matched to a gene: 11. Germline CDR1 MNHNS, CDR2 SASEGT. CDR3 residues: CASSQPGQGREQYF. The DNA for the CDR3 is TGTGCCAGCTCCCAACCGGGACAGGGGCGAGAGCAGTACTTC.

V is TRBV6-6 and J is TRBJ1-1, with 7 bases fitting TRBD1. The CDR3 sequence is 13 residues long. CDR1 MNHNY and CDR2 SVGAGI come from the germline V gene (reference sequence). V gave up 9 bases and J gave up 3 bases; unmatched junction bases: 7. CDR3 coding DNA: TGTGCCAGTAGGACAGGATGGGACACTGAAGCTTTCTTT. Residues: CASRTGWDTEAFF.

The chain recombines TRBV4-3 with TRBJ1-4, with no clear D. V lost 0 bases and J 8 bases, leaving 13 bases between the germline ends. CDR1 is LGHNA, CDR2 YSLEER, per germline. The CDR3 runs 15 residues. CDR3 nucleotides: TGCGCCAGCAGCCAAGAAGAGGGTGGCCACGAAAAACTGTTTTTT. It translates to CASSQEEGGHEKLFF.

The chain recombines TRBV9 with TRBJ1-6; 8 nucleotides line up with TRBD1. The CDR3 contains 16 residues. The V segment lost 4 bases and the J segment 7 bases; nucleotides outside the gene matches: 10. Germline values: CDR1 SGDLS, CDR2 YYNGEE. The CDR3 loop is CASSPTTGVSNSPLHF. CDR3 nucleotides: TGTGCCAGCAGCCCCACGACAGGGGTTTCCAATTCACCCCTCCACTTT.

The chain uses TRBV9 and TRBJ2-5; 7 bases align to TRBD2. Germline CDR1 reads SGDLS; CDR2 reads YYNGEE. Trimming at V came to 0 bases and at J to 5 bases, leaving 10 bases not matched to a gene. CDR3 length: 16 amino acids. The CDR3 sequence: CASSVAGLPEGETQYF. The DNA of the CDR3 is TGTGCCAGCAGCGTAGCGGGACTACCAGAAGGGGAGACCCAGTACTTC.

V and J are TRBV9 and TRBJ2-1; 7 bases agree with TRBD2. This CDR3 spans 17 amino acids. Germline V gives CDR1 SGDLS, CDR2 YYNGEE. V was pared by 0 bases and J by 12 bases, with 18 bases of the junction left unmatched. Here the CDR3 reads CASSVGVSGLPYDGQFF. CDR3 coding DNA: TGTGCCAGCAGCGTAGGTGTTAGCGGGTTACCCTACGATGGGCAGTTCTTC.

This clone turned up a few times. J is TRBJ1-2 and V is TRBV13, with 10 bases fitting TRBD1. J lost 2 bases, V lost 5 bases, and 5 bases had no gene match. Looked up from germline, CDR1 is PRHDT and CDR2 is FYEKMQ (reference sequence). CDR3 length equals 15 residues. In DNA, the CDR3 is TGTGCCAGCAGCCCCCCGGGACAGGGGAACTATGGCTACACCTTC. Encoded protein: CASSPPGQGNYGYTF. Full variable domain (remainder filled in from reference TRBV13 and TRBJ1-2): AAGVIQSPRHLIKEKRETATLKCYPIPRHDTVYWYQQGPGQDPQFLISFYEKMQSDKGSIPDRFSAQQFSDYHSELNMSSLELGDSALYFCASSPPGQGNYGYTFGSGTRLTVV.

The chain carries TRBV18 and TRBJ2-7; 7 bases are shared with TRBD1. This CDR3 comprises 14 residues. Germline V gene data show CDR1 as KGHSH and CDR2 as LQKENI. V lost 3 bases to trimming and J lost 2 bases; unmatched junction nucleotides: 4. The CDR3 coding sequence is TGTGCCAGCTCACCTGAGGGGACAGCCTACGAGCAGTACTTC. Its translation is CASSPEGTAYEQYF. Drawing the rest from reference TRBV18 and TRBJ2-7, the complete variable domain is NAGVMQNPRHLVRRRGQEARLRCSPMKGHSHVYWYRQLPEEGLKFMVYLQKENIIDESGMPKERFSAEFPKEGPSILRIQQVVRGDSAAYFCASSPEGTAYEQYFGPGTRLTVT.

The J gene is TRBJ1-2, the V gene TRBV7-9, with 8 bases identical to TRBD1. The V segment lost 8 bases and the J segment 6 bases; nucleotides outside the gene matches: 8. Germline lookup yields CDR1 SEHNR and CDR2 FQNEAQ (reference sequence). The CDR3 is made up of 13 amino acids. The DNA of the CDR3 is TGTGCCAGCTTCTCCCCAGGGGGCAATGGCTACACCTTC. Its translation is CASFSPGGNGYTF.

The rearrangement uses TRBV29-1 and TRBJ1-2; D remains unclear. The germline gives CDR1 SQVTM, CDR2 ANQGSEA. The CDR3 has 14 amino acids. Between the trimmed V and J ends, which lost 4 bases and 5 bases, there was a span of 17 bases. CDR3 in amino acids: CSVVGPREGYGYTF. CDR3 bases: TGCAGCGTTGTCGGCCCTAGAGAAGGATATGGCTACACCTTC.

V usage is TRBV6-5 and J usage is TRBJ1-2; 9 bases match TRBD1. Losses at the gene ends were 6 bases for V and 8 bases for J; bases not matched to a gene: 7. CDR3 size: 13 residues. Germline CDR1 MNHEY, CDR2 SVGAGI. The CDR3 is CASRIQGAGGYTF. CDR3 bases: TGTGCCAGCAGGATACAGGGGGCGGGCGGCTACACCTTC.

The chain uses TRBV6-4 and TRBJ2-1; the match to TRBD2 covers 10 bases. The CDR3 totals 16 residues. The ends lost 5 bases at V and 6 bases at J; junction bases unmatched: 10. Germline lookup yields CDR1 MRHNA and CDR2 SNTAGT. The CDR3 here is CASSRGGLAGVNEQFF. In nucleotides, the CDR3 is TGTGCCAGCAGTCGGGGAGGTCTAGCGGGAGTCAATGAGCAGTTCTTC.

This chain connects TRBV5-4 to TRBJ2-3, with D possibly being TRBD2 (7 bases). Germline V gene sequence: CDR1 SGHNT, CDR2 YYREEE (reference sequence). V was clipped by 0 bases and J by 5 bases, with 19 bases between them. CDR3 length: 17 amino acids. CDR3 amino acids: CASSLGDRGASKDTQYF. The CDR3 region has the DNA TGTGCCAGCAGCTTGGGTGATCGGGGGGCCAGTAAAGATACGCAGTATTTT.

The chain carries TRBV6-1 and TRBJ2-1, with a tentative D call TRBD2 (6 bases). From germline, CDR1 is MNHNS and CDR2 SASEGT. The CDR3 has 14 residues. V lost 10 bases to trimming and J lost 3 bases, with 16 bases between them. The CDR3 loop reads CATAFVADYNEQFF. CDR3 nucleotides: TGTGCCACCGCTTTTGTAGCGGACTACAATGAGCAGTTCTTC.

This chain's CDR3 is CASSLAGGGIEKLFF. In DNA form, the CDR3 reads TGTGCCAGCAGCTTGGCCGGGGGAGGGATTGAAAAACTGTTTTTT. The chain recombines TRBV5-6 with TRBJ1-4, with D perhaps TRBD1 (5 bases). The CDR3 has 15 amino acids. The ends were cut back, 0 bases at V and 7 bases at J, with 13 bases in the middle. Germline lookup yields CDR1 SGHDT and CDR2 YYEEEE.

The chain employs TRBV10-3 and TRBJ1-5; 7 positions match TRBD1. Germline lookup yields CDR1 ENHRY and CDR2 SYGVKD. After removal of 4 bases from V and 6 bases from J, the junction contained 9 bases not matched to a gene. The CDR3 runs to 15 residues. CDR3: CAISGGQGVAQPQHF. CDR3 bases: TGTGCCATCAGTGGGGGGCAGGGGGTTGCTCAGCCCCAGCATTTT.

The chain combines TRBV9 with TRBJ2-1; 14 bases fit TRBD2. The CDR3 extends over 18 amino acids. V shed 5 bases and J 1 base; nucleotides not matched to a gene: 8. The germline CDR1 and CDR2 sequences are SGDLS and YYNGEE. CDR3 sequence (DNA): TGTGCCAGCAGTCTCGGACTAGCGGGGGGCCGGTCCTACAATGAGCAGTTCTTC. Its protein product is CASSLGLAGGRSYNEQFF.

This chain connects TRBV6-5 to TRBJ1-1, with TRBD1 matching over 7 bases. J lost 0 bases, V lost 4 bases, and 5 bases had no gene match. The CDR3 consists of 15 residues. The germline CDR1 and CDR2 sequences are MNHEY and SVGAGI. DNA for the CDR3: TGTGCCAGCAGTTTCCGACAGGGAATGAACACTGAAGCTTTCTTT. Its protein product is CASSFRQGMNTEAFF.

The V call is TRBV21-1, the J call TRBJ1-5; the D segment call TRBD1 is taken from the table without a DNA check. TRBV21-1 is tagged as a pseudogene. CDR3 length equals 17 residues. CDR3 DNA sequence: TGTGCCAGCAGCAGCCTCCCAGGGGGCGGGAGCAATCAGCCCCAGCATTTT. It specifies CASSSLPGGGSNQPQHF.

The rearrangement links TRBV2 to TRBJ2-1, with D possibly matching TRBD1 (5 bases). There are 13 residues in the CDR3. Germline lookup yields CDR1 SNHLY and CDR2 FYNNEI. V was trimmed by 5 bases and J by 4 bases, leaving 9 bases between them. The CDR3 coding sequence is TGTGCCAGCAGTCCTCAGGGATACAATGAGCAGTTCTTC. Translated: CASSPQGYNEQFF. The full variable domain, rest sourced from reference TRBV2 and TRBJ2-1, is EPEVTQTPSHQVTQMGQEVILRCVPISNHLYFYWYRQILGQKVEFLVSFYNNEISEKSEIFDDQFSVERPDGSNFTLKIRSTKLEDSAMYFCASSPQGYNEQFFGPGTRLTVL.

This clone is a singleton in its sample. The V call is TRBV29-1, the J call TRBJ2-3, with 13 bases that match TRBD2. Germline values: CDR1 SQVTM, CDR2 ANQGSEA. CDR3 size: 14 residues. The junction had 6 bases not matched to a gene; V was cut back by 5 bases and J by 7 bases. CDR3 bases: TGCAGCGTTTTCTTGACTAGCGGGAGGTATACGCAGTATTTT. It is translated as CSVFLTSGRYTQYF.

The J gene is TRBJ1-4, the V gene TRBV27; D is uncertain. The CDR3 consists of 12 residues. Trimming removed 6 bases at V and 8 bases at J, with 10 bases between. Germline V CDR1 and CDR2: MNHEY, SMNVEV (reference sequence). The CDR3, as DNA: TGTGCCAGCAGAGAGCGAGGAGAAAAACTGTTTTTT. Encoded protein: CASRERGEKLFF.

The V gene is TRBV4-1, the J gene TRBJ1-2; D is unclear. V was trimmed by 4 bases and J by 5 bases, leaving 14 bases between them. Germline CDR1 MGHRA, CDR2 YSYEKL. This CDR3 has 14 residues. The CDR3 here is CASSPASGAYGYTF. The CDR3 nucleotides read TGCGCCAGCAGCCCAGCGAGCGGAGCGTATGGCTACACCTTC.

As DNA, the CDR3 is TGTGCCAGCAGGGGACTAGCGGGGTCCTACAATGAGCAGTTCTTC. Its protein is CASRGLAGSYNEQFF. The chain has TRBV2 and TRBJ2-1, with 13 bases identical to TRBD2. Germline assignment: CDR1 SNHLY and CDR2 FYNNEI. There are 15 residues in the CDR3. Unmatched junction bases numbered 0, after V lost 6 bases and J lost 1 base.

This rearrangement joins TRBV7-2 to TRBJ2-1; TRBD2 agrees at 8 bases. CDR3 length: 18 residues. Germline V lookup: CDR1 SGHTA, CDR2 FQGNSA. The V and J ends lost 0 bases and 7 bases, in that order; junction bases with no gene match: 14. This CDR3 is CASSLANPRQAGGNEQFF. CDR3 nucleotide sequence: TGTGCCAGCAGCTTAGCCAATCCTAGGCAGGCGGGGGGTAATGAGCAGTTCTTC.

The J gene is TRBJ1-2, the V gene TRBV7-6; 7 bases line up with TRBD1. V gave up 6 bases and J gave up 3 bases; unmatched junction bases: 13. From germline, CDR1 is SGHVS and CDR2 FNYEAQ. The CDR3 is made up of 16 amino acids. This chain's CDR3 is CASSPYGAGGDYGYTF. CDR3 sequence (DNA): TGTGCCAGCAGTCCCTACGGAGCAGGGGGAGACTATGGCTACACCTTC.